This T cell receptor (beta chain) was recorded in a study of cytomegalovirus exposure and HLA in healthy donors. General observations from the study: A later analysis linked a missense DCLRE1C variant to TCR beta V- and J-gene trimming. Listed as cytomegalovirus-associated were 170 or so TCR beta chains. The later analysis indicated that the majority of CMV-associated TCR beta chains appeared HLA-restricted. Common viral pathogens seemed to be connected with several of the most significant clusters, according to a later analysis.

The PCR had 60 Vbeta and 13 Jbeta primers. Using immunoSEQ multiplex PCR, the repertoire was profiled, and TCRdb retains in-frame clones only, with some absent. The sample holds some 97,000 clones, around three quarters seen once. For this clone: Antigen specificity is unknown.

Per germline, CDR1 SGHVS and CDR2 FQNEAQ. J was trimmed by 3 bases and V by 5 bases; bases with no gene match: 7. CDR3 size: 16 residues. The sequence was collected from a female donor in good health and CMV-seropositive. The rearrangement joins TRBV7-8 to TRBJ2-1; 10 bases align to TRBD2. The source material was PBMCs. CDR3 sequence reads: CASSHGTSVVYNEQFF. For the CDR3, the DNA is TGTGCCAGCAGCCACGGGACTAGCGTTGTCTACAATGAGCAGTTCTTC.